This T cell receptor beta chain was observed in a study of cytomegalovirus exposure and HLA in healthy donors. About the research overall: A prior analysis found 117 million unique TCR beta sequences from 150 million to 200 million T cells. Study results and caveats: Earlier analysis found most TCR beta V segments productive about 87% or about 30% of the time. Several of the most significant clusters appeared linked to common viral pathogens, based on a later analysis. Reports indicate that TCR beta sequences accurately predicted the HLA-A and HLA-B alleles of most subjects.

The PCR contained 60 Vbeta and 13 Jbeta primers. Sequencing was performed with immunoSEQ multiplex PCR; in TCRdb, only in-frame clones are kept and a portion is missing. The sample lists over 150,000 clones, 65% to 85% occurring once. As for this clone: No antigen is known for it.

Germline lookup yields CDR1 SGHVS and CDR2 FNYEAQ. V shed 5 bases and J shed 1 base, with 6 bases lying between them. This CDR3 is built from 14 residues. The sequenced sample was PBMCs. The receptor comes from a woman between 45 and 60 years old in good health and CMV-seropositive. The gene calls are TRBV7-6 and TRBJ2-6; D gene ambiguous. CDR3 amino acids: CASSPRSGANVLTF. As DNA, the CDR3 is TGTGCCAGCAGCCCGAGGTCTGGGGCCAACGTCCTGACTTTC.